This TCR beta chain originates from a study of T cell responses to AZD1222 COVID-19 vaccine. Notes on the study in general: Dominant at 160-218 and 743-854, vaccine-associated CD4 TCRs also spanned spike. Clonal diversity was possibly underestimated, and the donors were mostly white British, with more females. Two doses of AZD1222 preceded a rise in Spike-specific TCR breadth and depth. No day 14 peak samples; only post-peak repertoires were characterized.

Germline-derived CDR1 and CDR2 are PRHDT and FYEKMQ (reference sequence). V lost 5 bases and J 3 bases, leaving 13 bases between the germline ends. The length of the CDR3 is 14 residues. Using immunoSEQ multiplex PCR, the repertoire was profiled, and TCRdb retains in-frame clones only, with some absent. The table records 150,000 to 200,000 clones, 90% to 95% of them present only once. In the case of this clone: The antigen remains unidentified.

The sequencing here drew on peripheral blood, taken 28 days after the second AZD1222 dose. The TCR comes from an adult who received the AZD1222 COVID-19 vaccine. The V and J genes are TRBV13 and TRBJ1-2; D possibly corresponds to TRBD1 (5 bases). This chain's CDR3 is CASSPGARDYGYTF. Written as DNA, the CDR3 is TGTGCCAGCAGCCCCGGGGCACGGGACTATGGCTACACCTTC.